This TCR beta chain was captured by sequencing in a study of blood T cell repertoires in COVID-19. Assay: immunoSEQ multiplex PCR; the TCRdb copy retains only in-frame clones and omits some. Among a few hundred thousand clones, about nine tenths were seen once, and the ten largest hold around 6.8%. This CDR3 is built from 15 residues. The germline V gene encodes CDR1 MDHEN and CDR2 SYDVKM. The germline V and J ends were trimmed by 3 bases and 4 bases, with 15 bases remaining between them. V and J are TRBV28 and TRBJ1-2; possible D gene TRBD1, 5 bases. What was sequenced was peripheral blood. This clonotype was sampled from a young woman with COVID-19, enrolled during active disease. CDR3 in DNA: TGTGCCAGCAGTTTGTCCAGGGTCTATGGCTATGGCTACACCTTC. Protein product: CASSLSRVYGYGYTF.